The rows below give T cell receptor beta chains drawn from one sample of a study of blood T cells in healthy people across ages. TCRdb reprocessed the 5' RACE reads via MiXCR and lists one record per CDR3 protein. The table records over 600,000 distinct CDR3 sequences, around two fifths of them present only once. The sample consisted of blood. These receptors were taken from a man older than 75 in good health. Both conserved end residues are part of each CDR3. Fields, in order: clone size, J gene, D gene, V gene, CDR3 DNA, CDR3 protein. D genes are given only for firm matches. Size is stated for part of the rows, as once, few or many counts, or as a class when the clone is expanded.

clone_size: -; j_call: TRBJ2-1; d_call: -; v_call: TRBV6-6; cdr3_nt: TGTGCCAGCAGTTACTCGCGAGTTGAGCAGTTCTTC; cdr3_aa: CASSYSRVEQFF
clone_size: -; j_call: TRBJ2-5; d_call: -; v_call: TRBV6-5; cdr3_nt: TGTGCCAGCAGTTATGGACAGAAGGGGACCCAGTACTTC; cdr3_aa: CASSYGQKGTQYF
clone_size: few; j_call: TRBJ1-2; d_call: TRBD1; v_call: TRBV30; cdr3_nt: TGTGCCTGGAACCGACAGGGGAGGGGTAACTATGGCTACACCTTC; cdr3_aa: CAWNRQGRGNYGYTF
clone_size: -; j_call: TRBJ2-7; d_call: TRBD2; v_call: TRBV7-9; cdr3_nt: TGTGCCAGCAGCTCCCGCGGACTAGCGGGGGCCTACGAGCAGTACTTC; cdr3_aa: CASSSRGLAGAYEQYF
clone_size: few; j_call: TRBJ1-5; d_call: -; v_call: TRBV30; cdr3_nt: TGTGCCTGGAGTGTACAGACAAATCAGCCCCAGCATTTT; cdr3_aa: CAWSVQTNQPQHF
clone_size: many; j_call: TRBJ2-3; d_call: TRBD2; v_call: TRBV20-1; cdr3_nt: TGCAGTGCCAAACCCGGGACTAGCCTCCCGGATACGCAGTATTTT; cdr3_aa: CSAKPGTSLPDTQYF
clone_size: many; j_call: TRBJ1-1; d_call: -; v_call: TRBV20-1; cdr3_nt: TGCAGTGCTAGTCCCGGAAGGGTCGGGAACACTGAAGCTTTCTTT; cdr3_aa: CSASPGRVGNTEAFF
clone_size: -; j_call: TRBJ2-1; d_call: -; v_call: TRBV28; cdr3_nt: TGTGCCAGCAGTCGGCAATCGCGGGGACTTGGACTGTTCTTC; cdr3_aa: CASSRQSRGLGLFF
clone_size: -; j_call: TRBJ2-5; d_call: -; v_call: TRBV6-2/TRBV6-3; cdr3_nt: TGTGCCAGCAGCCCCGCAGGGACCCAGTACTTC; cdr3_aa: CASSPAGTQYF
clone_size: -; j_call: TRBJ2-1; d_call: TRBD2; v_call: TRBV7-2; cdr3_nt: TGTGCCAGCAGCAGCAACCTAGCGGGGGGTAGCTCCTACAATGAGCAGTTCTTC; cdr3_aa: CASSSNLAGGSSYNEQFF
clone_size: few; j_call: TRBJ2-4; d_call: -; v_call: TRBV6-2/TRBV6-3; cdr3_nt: TGTGCCAGCAGCCCCGGGTCGGCCAAAAACATTCAGTACTTC; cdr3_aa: CASSPGSAKNIQYF
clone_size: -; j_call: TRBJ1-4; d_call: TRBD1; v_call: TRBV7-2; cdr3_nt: TGTGCCAGCAGCTTAGCTTGGGGGATGACAGGGCCGAGCGAAAAACTGTTTTTT; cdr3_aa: CASSLAWGMTGPSEKLFF
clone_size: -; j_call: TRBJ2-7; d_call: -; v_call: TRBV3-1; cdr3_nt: TGTGCCAGCAGCCCCGGCTTGCACGAGCAGTACTTC; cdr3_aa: CASSPGLHEQYF
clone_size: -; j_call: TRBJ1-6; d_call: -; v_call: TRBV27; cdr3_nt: TGTGCCAGCAGGACCCAGGCGATCAATTCACCCCTCCACTTT; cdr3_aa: CASRTQAINSPLHF
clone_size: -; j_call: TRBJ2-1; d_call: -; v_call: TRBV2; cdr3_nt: TGTGCCAGCAGTCCGGGGCAGCTCAATGAGCAGTTCTTC; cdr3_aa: CASSPGQLNEQFF
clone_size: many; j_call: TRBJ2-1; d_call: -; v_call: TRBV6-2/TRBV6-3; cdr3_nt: TGTGCCAGCAGTCTGGGGGAGGTCTCCTACAATGAGCAGTTCTTC; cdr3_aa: CASSLGEVSYNEQFF
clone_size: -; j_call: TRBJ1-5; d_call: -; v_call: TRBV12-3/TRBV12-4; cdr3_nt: TGTGCCAGCAGTTTAATTGCCTCATCACGCAATCAGCCCCAGCATTTT; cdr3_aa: CASSLIASSRNQPQHF
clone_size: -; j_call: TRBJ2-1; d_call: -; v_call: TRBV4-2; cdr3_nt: TGTGCCAGCAGCGAAGAACCGGGGCCCTACAATGAGCAGTTCTTC; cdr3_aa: CASSEEPGPYNEQFF
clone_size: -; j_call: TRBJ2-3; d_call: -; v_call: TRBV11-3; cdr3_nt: TGTGCCAGCAGCTTAGGGGGGGAAACTTCAGATACGCAGTATTTT; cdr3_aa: CASSLGGETSDTQYF
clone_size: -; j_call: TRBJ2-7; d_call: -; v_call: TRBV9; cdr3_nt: TGTGCCAGCAGCGTAAGGGCAGGGTCCTACGAGCAGTACTTC; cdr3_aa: CASSVRAGSYEQYF